The clone carrying this TCR beta chain has a handful of counts. Its antigen is not identified. TCRbeta library construction was performed incorporating unique molecular identifiers. TCRdb recomputed calls from the PCR reads with MiXCR, one row per CDR3 protein. The sample shows 200,000 to 250,000 distinct CDR3 sequences, approximately 8.4% of them seen only once. This sample is drawn from a study of T-cell reconstitution after alpha-beta-depleted transplantation in children. The CDR3 has 15 amino acids. V lost 0 bases and J 6 bases, leaving 13 bases between the germline ends. Germline-derived CDR1 and CDR2 are SGHRS and YFSETQ. Study results and limitations: Several hundred graft clones that had expanded were reportedly the source of alpha-beta T cells about two months after transplant.

The sample consisted of PBMCs, mostly from graft donor cells, taken 360 days after TCRalphabeta/CD19-depleted stem cell transplant. This clonotype was obtained from a male patient between 2 and 10 years old who had a stem cell transplant for acute myeloid leukemia, so the T cells may come from the graft donor. This chain links TRBV5-1 with TRBJ1-5, with a possible D match to TRBD1 (5 bases). In DNA, the CDR3 is TGCGCCAGCAGCTTGGAGGGTATGGGGGGTCAGCCCCAGCATTTT. Protein: CASSLEGMGGQPQHF.